A selection of T cell receptor beta chains follows, all from one sample in a study of shared clonotypes between healthy human individuals. The method was immunoSEQ multiplex PCR; TCRdb's version includes in-frame clones alone and lacks a portion of them. The sample comprises about 820,000 clones, 80% to 95% of which are singletons, and 20% to 30% rests with the top ten. The specimen was naive CD8+ T cells sorted from blood. All receptors derive from a man aged 30 to 39 in good health. Both conserved end residues are part of each CDR3. D genes are given only for firm matches. The size of a clone is reported for some rows only, either as once, few or many, or as a class for expanded clones.

v_call	j_call	d_call	clone_size	cdr3_aa	cdr3_nt
TRBV18	TRBJ2-7	.	once	CASSPYSYEQYF	TGTGCCAGCTCACCCTACTCCTACGAGCAGTACTTC
TRBV6-1	TRBJ2-7	TRBD2	.	CASSAPATASGAYEQYF	TGTGCCAGCAGTGCCCCCGCGACGGCTAGCGGAGCCTACGAGCAGTACTTC
TRBV2	TRBJ2-1	TRBD2	once	CASKSGLAGAHNEQFF	TGTGCCAGCAAGAGCGGACTAGCGGGAGCTCACAATGAGCAGTTCTTC
TRBV29-1	TRBJ2-7	.	.	CSVVNSYEQYF	TGCAGCGTCGTCAACTCCTACGAGCAGTACTTC
TRBV7-8	TRBJ2-7	TRBD2	.	CASSSILPIGLAGVSSYEQYF	TGTGCCAGCAGCTCCATTCTCCCCATCGGACTAGCGGGAGTGAGCTCCTACGAGCAGTACTTC
TRBV2	TRBJ2-1	TRBD2	once	CASRMGLAEYNEQFF	TGTGCCAGCAGAATGGGACTAGCGGAGTACAATGAGCAGTTCTTC
TRBV7-3	TRBJ2-1	TRBD2	.	CASSAPVAGLAGTNEQFF	TGTGCCAGCAGCGCCCCCGTCGCTGGACTAGCGGGAACCAATGAGCAGTTCTTC
TRBV25-1	TRBJ1-5	TRBD1	.	CASSEDRQGNQPQHF	TGTGCCAGCAGTGAGGACCGACAGGGGAATCAGCCCCAGCATTTT
TRBV6-6	TRBJ1-1	.	.	CASSNRDSVDTEAFF	TGTGCCAGCAGTAACCGGGACTCGGTAGACACTGAAGCTTTCTTT
TRBV5-1	TRBJ2-3	.	once	CASSPRGVTPPDTQYF	TGCGCCAGCAGCCCCAGGGGCGTCACTCCCCCAGATACGCAGTATTTT
TRBV5-1	TRBJ1-1	.	.	CASSLAGRDTEAFF	TGCGCCAGCAGCTTAGCGGGGCGGGACACTGAAGCTTTCTTT
TRBV5-4	TRBJ2-1	.	.	CASSLGSINEQFF	TGTGCCAGCAGCTTGGGTAGTATCAATGAGCAGTTCTTC
TRBV7-9	TRBJ2-1	.	once	CASRLVSTNEQFF	TGTGCCAGCAGACTAGTTTCTACCAATGAGCAGTTCTTC
TRBV7-9	TRBJ2-2	TRBD1	few	CASSPPDRGGVELFF	TGTGCCAGCAGCCCACCGGACAGGGGAGGGGTCGAGCTGTTTTTT
TRBV29-1	TRBJ2-1	TRBD2	.	CSVEGEGGYNEQFF	TGCAGCGTCGAAGGGGAGGGAGGTTACAATGAGCAGTTCTTC
TRBV9	TRBJ1-2	TRBD1	.	CASSVLSGGSGYTF	TGTGCCAGCAGCGTGTTATCAGGGGGCAGTGGCTACACCTTC
TRBV27	TRBJ2-1	TRBD1	.	CASSYPVYGQGVLSPVYNEQFF	TGTGCCAGCAGCTACCCAGTATACGGACAGGGGGTCCTCAGTCCCGTCTACAATGAGCAGTTCTTC
TRBV21-1	TRBJ1-1	.	.	CASSKTGTATLGTEAFF	TGTGCCAGCAGCAAAACCGGGACAGCCACCTTAGGAACTGAAGCTTTCTTT
TRBV6-5	TRBJ2-1	.	.	CASSPGQVRYNEQFF	TGTGCCAGCAGCCCAGGGCAAGTAAGGTACAATGAGCAGTTCTTC
TRBV2	TRBJ2-5	.	.	CASSEMKGQETQYF	TGTGCCAGCAGTGAGATGAAGGGCCAAGAGACCCAGTACTTC
TRBV5-1	TRBJ2-1	TRBD1	.	CASSLGQGGDEQFF	TGCGCCAGCAGCCTGGGACAGGGCGGCGATGAGCAGTTCTTC
TRBV27	TRBJ2-2	.	.	CASSTNTGELFF	TGTGCCAGCAGTACCAACACCGGGGAGCTGTTTTTT
TRBV7-9	TRBJ2-3	TRBD2	.	CASSLVWEGTNADTQYF	TGTGCCAGCAGCTTAGTGTGGGAGGGTACGAACGCAGATACGCAGTATTTT
TRBV28	TRBJ1-5	TRBD1	.	CASSFLTGANQPQHF	TGTGCCAGCAGTTTCCTCACAGGGGCCAATCAGCCCCAGCATTTT
TRBV11-2	TRBJ2-1	.	.	CASSPRGRASIYNEQFF	TGTGCCAGCAGCCCCCGGGGCAGGGCGTCCATCTACAATGAGCAGTTCTTC
TRBV4-1	TRBJ1-4	.	once	CASSQEEGRSAFEKLFF	TGCGCCAGCAGCCAAGAGGAGGGTAGGAGCGCCTTTGAAAAACTGTTTTTT
TRBV27	TRBJ2-1	TRBD2	.	CASSHSGIRSYNEQFF	TGTGCCAGCAGTCATAGCGGGATTCGATCCTACAATGAGCAGTTCTTC